This T cell receptor beta chain was profiled in a study of blood T cell repertoires in COVID-19. About the study: T cells, B-cell-depleted T cells, or PBMCs provided the cDNA or gDNA that served as material.

J gave up 3 bases and V 7 bases, and 12 bases lay outside the gene matches. Germline V gene lookup returns CDR1 SGHRS and CDR2 YFSETQ. The CDR3 extends over 15 amino acids. As handled by the study authors: Nucleated cell number was recorded as an estimate derived from reference gene primer amplification. Sequencing used immunoSEQ multiplex PCR; TCRdb keeps in-frame clones, though not all of them. D and trimming were read from the DNA, whereas the V and J calls and clone size are those reported in that table. The sample has about 76,000 clones, more than 75% seen once. V gene TRBV5-1 combines with J gene TRBJ2-7; 8 nucleotides match TRBD1. The source of this sequence is a man in his 60s with COVID-19, enrolled during active disease. Sequenced material: peripheral blood. DNA for the CDR3: TGCGCCAGCCGCGAAGGTTGGGACAGGAACTACGAGCAGTACTTC. This sequence encodes CASREGWDRNYEQYF.